This TCR beta chain was captured by sequencing in a study of breast tumors, draining lymph nodes, adjacent tissues. Notes on the study in general: Most tumor T cells seemingly derive from lymph node, then expand in tumor. Tumor repertoires ranked between lymph nodes and nontumor tissue in diversity, with V and J gene preferences. Luminal-like breast cancer showed significantly higher tumor–nontumor repertoire similarity than basal-like.

One entry per CDR3 protein, called by TCRdb with MiXCR from the multiplex PCR reads. The sample carries hundreds of thousands of distinct CDR3 sequences, less than 40% recorded once. This CDR3 has 15 residues. The germline gives CDR1 SGHKS, CDR2 YYEKEE (reference sequence). Trimming cost V 3 bases and J 4 bases; bases outside gene matches: 9. In its sample, this clonotype was seen many times. Its antigen is currently unknown. Samples came from axillary lymph nodes draining the breast cancer. The sequenced sample consisted of axillary lymph node tissue. The chain couples TRBV5-5 to TRBJ1-1; 7 bases match TRBD1. This TCR came from a female donor with breast cancer. Some clones in this sample may be carry-over from other donors' samples. This chain's CDR3 is CASSSEGGPFTEAFF. Written as DNA, the CDR3 is TGTGCCAGCAGCTCTGAAGGGGGCCCATTCACTGAAGCTTTCTTT.